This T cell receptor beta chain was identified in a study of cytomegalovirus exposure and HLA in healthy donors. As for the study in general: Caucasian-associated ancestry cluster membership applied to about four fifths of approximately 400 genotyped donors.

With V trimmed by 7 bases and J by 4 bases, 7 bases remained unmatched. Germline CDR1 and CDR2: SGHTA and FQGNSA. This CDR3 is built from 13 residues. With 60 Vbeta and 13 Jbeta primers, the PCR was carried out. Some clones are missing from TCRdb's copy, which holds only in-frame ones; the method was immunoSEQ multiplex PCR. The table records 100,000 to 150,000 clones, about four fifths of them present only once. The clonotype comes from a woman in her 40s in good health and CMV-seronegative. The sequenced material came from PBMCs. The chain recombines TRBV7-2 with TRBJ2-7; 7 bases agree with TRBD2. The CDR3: CASTASGPYEQYF. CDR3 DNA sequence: TGTGCCAGCACCGCTAGCGGACCTTACGAGCAGTACTTC. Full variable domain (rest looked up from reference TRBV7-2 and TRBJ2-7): GAGVSQSPSNKVTEKGKDVELRCDPISGHTALYWYRQSLGQGLEFLIYFQGNSAPDKSGLPSDRFSAERTGGSVSTLTIQRTQQEDSAVYLCASTASGPYEQYFGPGTRLTVT.